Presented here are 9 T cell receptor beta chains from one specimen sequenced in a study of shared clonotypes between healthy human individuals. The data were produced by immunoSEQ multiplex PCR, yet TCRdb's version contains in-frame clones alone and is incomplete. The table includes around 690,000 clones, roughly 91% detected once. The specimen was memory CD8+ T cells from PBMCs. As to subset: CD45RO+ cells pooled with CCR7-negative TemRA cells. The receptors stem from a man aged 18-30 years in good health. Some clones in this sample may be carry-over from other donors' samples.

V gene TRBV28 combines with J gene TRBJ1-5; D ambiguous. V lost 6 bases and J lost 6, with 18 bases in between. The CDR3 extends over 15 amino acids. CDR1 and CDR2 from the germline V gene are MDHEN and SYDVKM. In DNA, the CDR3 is TGTGCCAGCAGCCGCGGTCCGAGGGTCGGTCAGCCCCAGCATTTT. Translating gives CASSRGPRVGQPQHF.

CDR3 in DNA: TGTGCCAGTAGTATAGTGCCCGGTACAGATACGCAGTATTTT. Translation: CASSIVPGTDTQYF. The rearrangement links TRBV19 to TRBJ2-3; no definite D call. The germline V and J ends were trimmed by 1 base and 3 bases, with 8 bases remaining between them. The CDR3 extends over 14 amino acids. Germline V gene data show CDR1 as LNHDA and CDR2 as SQIVND (reference sequence).

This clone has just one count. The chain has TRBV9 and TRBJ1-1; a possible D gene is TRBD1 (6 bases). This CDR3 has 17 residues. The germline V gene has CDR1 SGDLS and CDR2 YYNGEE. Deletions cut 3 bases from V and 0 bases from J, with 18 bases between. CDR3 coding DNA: TGTGCCAGCAGCGGAGGGGGGGTTTCGGCCATGAACACTGAAGCTTTCTTT. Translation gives CASSGGGVSAMNTEAFF.

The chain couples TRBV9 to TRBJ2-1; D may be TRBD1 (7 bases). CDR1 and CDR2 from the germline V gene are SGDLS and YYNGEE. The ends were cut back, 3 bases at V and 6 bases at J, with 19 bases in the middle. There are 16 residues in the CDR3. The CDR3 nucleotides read TGTGCCAGCAGCGCCCCAGGGGGGCCTTACGTCAATGAGCAGTTCTTC. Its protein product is CASSAPGGPYVNEQFF.

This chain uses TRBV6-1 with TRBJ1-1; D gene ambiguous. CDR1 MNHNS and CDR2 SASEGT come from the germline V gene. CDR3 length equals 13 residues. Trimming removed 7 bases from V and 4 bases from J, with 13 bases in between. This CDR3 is CASTSLLFTEAFF. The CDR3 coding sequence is TGTGCCAGCACCTCACTACTCTTCACTGAAGCTTTCTTT.

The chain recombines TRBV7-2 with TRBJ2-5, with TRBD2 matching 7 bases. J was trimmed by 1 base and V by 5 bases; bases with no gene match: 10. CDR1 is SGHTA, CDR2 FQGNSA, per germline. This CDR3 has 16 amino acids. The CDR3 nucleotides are TGTGCCAGCAGCCCCTACCTCTCTAGCGGCCAAGAGACCCAGTACTTC. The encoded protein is CASSPYLSSGQETQYF.

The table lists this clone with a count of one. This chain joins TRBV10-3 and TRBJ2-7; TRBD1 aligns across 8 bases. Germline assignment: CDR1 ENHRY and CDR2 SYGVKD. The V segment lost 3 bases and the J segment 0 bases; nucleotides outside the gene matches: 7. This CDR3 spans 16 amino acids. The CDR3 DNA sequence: TGTGCCATCAGTGACCAGACAGGGGCCCCCTCCTACGAGCAGTACTTC. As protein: CAISDQTGAPSYEQYF.

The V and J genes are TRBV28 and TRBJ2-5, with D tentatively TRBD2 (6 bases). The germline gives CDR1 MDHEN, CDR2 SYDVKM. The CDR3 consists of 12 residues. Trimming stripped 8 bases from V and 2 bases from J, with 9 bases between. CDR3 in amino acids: CASASEQETQYF. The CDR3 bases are TGTGCCAGCGCTAGCGAACAAGAGACCCAGTACTTC.

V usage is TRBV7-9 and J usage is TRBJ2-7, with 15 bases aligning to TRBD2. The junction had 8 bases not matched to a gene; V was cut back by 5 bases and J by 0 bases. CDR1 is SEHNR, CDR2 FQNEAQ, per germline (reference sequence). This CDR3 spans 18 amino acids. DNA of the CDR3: TGTGCCAGCAGCGGCCCGGGACTAGCGGGAGGAGGCTCCTACGAGCAGTACTTC. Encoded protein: CASSGPGLAGGGSYEQYF.